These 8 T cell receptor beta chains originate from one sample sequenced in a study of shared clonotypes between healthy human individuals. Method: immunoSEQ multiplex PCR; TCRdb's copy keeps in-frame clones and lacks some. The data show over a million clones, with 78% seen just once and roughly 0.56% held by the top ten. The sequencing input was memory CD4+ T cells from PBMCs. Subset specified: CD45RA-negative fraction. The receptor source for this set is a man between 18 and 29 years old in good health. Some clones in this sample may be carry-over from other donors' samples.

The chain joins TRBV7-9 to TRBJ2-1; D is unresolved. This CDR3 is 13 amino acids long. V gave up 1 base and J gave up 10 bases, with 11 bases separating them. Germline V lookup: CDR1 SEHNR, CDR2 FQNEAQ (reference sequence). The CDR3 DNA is TGTGCCAGCAGCTTAGACGTCCTTGGGGAGCAGTTCTTC. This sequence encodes CASSLDVLGEQFF.

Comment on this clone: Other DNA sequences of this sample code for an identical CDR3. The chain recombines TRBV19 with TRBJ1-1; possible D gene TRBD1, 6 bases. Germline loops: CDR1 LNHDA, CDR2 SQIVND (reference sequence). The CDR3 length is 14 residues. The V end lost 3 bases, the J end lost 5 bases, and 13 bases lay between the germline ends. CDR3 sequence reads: CASSIRGGGTEAFF. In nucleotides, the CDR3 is TGTGCCAGTAGTATCAGGGGAGGTGGGACTGAAGCTTTCTTT.

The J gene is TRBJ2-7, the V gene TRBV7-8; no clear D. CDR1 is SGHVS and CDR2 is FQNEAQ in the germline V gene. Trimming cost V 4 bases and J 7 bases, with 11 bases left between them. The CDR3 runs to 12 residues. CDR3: CASSSLTFEQYF. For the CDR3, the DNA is TGTGCCAGCAGCTCCCTGACCTTTGAGCAGTACTTC.

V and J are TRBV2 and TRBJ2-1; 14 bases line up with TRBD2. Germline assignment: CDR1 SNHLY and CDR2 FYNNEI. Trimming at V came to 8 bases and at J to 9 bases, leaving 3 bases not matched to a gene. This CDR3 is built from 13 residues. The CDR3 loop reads CASGLAGGLEQFF. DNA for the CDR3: TGTGCCAGCGGACTAGCGGGAGGTCTTGAGCAGTTCTTC. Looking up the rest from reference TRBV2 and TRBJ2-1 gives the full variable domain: EPEVTQTPSHQVTQMGQEVILRCVPISNHLYFYWYRQILGQKVEFLVSFYNNEISEKSEIFDDQFSVERPDGSNFTLKIRSTKLEDSAMYFCASGLAGGLEQFFGPGTRLTVL.

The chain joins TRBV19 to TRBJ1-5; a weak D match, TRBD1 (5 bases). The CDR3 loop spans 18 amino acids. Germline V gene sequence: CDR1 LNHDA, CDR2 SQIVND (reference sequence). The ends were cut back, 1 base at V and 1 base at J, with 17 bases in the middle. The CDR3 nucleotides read TGTGCCAGTAGTATAGGCGCCCCAGGGTCGGCGAGCAATCAGCCCCAGCATTTT. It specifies CASSIGAPGSASNQPQHF.

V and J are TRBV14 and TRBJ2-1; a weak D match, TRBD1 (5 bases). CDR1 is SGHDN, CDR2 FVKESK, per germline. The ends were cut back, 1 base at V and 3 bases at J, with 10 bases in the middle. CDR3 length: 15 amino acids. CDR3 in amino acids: CASSQGWQGYNEQFF. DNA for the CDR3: TGTGCCAGCAGCCAAGGATGGCAGGGCTACAATGAGCAGTTCTTC.

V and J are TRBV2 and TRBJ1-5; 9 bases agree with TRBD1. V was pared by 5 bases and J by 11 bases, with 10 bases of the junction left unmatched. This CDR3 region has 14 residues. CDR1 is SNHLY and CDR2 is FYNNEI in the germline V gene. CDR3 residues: CASSTGTGSLTQHF. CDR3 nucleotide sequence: TGTGCCAGCAGTACCGGGACAGGGTCGTTGACCCAGCATTTT.

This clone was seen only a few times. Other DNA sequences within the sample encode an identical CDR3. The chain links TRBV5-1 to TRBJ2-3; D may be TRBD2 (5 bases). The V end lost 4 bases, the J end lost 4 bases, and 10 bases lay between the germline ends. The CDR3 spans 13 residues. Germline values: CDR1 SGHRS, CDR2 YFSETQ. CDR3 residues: CASSPGSADTQYF. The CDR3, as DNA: TGCGCCAGCAGCCCTGGGAGTGCAGATACGCAGTATTTT.